This T cell receptor (beta chain) appears in the sequencing data of a study of T cell responses to AZD1222 COVID-19 vaccine (dated by TCRdb to the early 2020s). In terms of the full investigation: AZD1222 recipients given second doses at about 4 weeks or at about 12 weeks were pooled, since spike-specific TCR depth and breadth were not found to differ between the two schedules. A total of just over 230 trial participants underwent TCR sequencing, of whom 200 to 220 received two doses of AZD1222 and about 25 received two doses of the MenACWY control vaccine. Trial participants were enrolled into age subgroups of 18-55, 56-69 and 70-plus years, which contained approximately 150, 30 and 60 TCR-sequenced participants, respectively.

CDR1 and CDR2 are drawn from the germline V gene (reference sequence): LNHDA, SQIVND. Measured from the cysteine to the phenylalanine, the CDR3 is 17 residues long. Just the 51-base CDR3 DNA is kept, in frame starting at base 1. V is cut by 1 base and J by 2 bases, and the space between the germline ends is 15 bases. The CDR3 regions of human TCRbeta chains were subjected to immunosequencing. The original methods were these. Repertoire TCRs were checked for matches against a reference library of SARS-CoV-2-specific TCRs that had been generated using the MIRA antigen-specificity platform. Breadth was defined as the fraction of unique TCRs that were SARS-CoV-2-associated, and depth was defined as the fraction of total T cells that were SARS-CoV-2-associated. Using the MIRA data, each spike-specific TCR was assigned both to the spike region to which the TCR was reactive and to a CD4 or CD8 class. Log10-transformed breadth and depth values were compared by one-way ANOVA with Sidak's multiple comparisons tests. TCRdb stores this immuneACCESS table with in-frame sequences only. Part of the clones is absent; in the studies checked, under half of the shortfall reflects unresolved V genes, and no reason is known for the rest. V and J calls and clone size are those listed in that table; D and trimming were worked out from the DNA. Here the sample has roughly 120,000 clones; about 90% occur a single time. Together, the top ten hold roughly a tenth of the sample.

About this clone: This receptor's antigen is unknown. There are no base qualities to consult, and no much larger clone falls within one base.

Paper-wide results and their limitations: The vaccine-associated CD4 TCRs covered the entire spike protein, and the dominant responses fell in regions 160-218 and 743-854. Because no samples from the day 14 peak response were available, repertoires could be characterized only after the peak T cell response. Most participants were white British and females outnumbered males, and the authors suggested that clonal diversity may have been underestimated. The 56-69-year group was small, and its depth increase did not reach significance, likely because of low power. Conclusions about previously exposed vaccinees were limited because only a handful of AZD1222 recipients were SARS-CoV-2 seropositive at baseline. Epitopes outside the regions mutated in the B.1.351 and B.1.1.7 variants were reportedly recognized by nearly half of the unique spike-specific TCRs. After two AZD1222 doses, both the breadth and the depth of spike-specific TCRs were significantly higher than at day 0 and than in MenACWY recipients.

Taken with the paper, the label for time point translates to: baseline before first vaccination. Samples from vaccinated people were obtained from the UK trials COV001 and COV002, which included a single-blind randomized controlled phase 2/3 trial of AZD1222 (ChAdOx1 nCoV-19) in healthy adults. Trial participant PBMC samples were collected at day 0 and day 28 after the second dose for TCRbeta chain sequencing. The sequence was obtained from an adult in good health. The sequenced sample was peripheral blood, obtained on day 0 of AZD1222 vaccination. The chain links TRBV19 with TRBJ1-5; the best D guess is TRBD1, with 6 bases matching. The CDR3 reads CASSIGAGAGGNQPQHF. In nucleotides, the sequence is TGTGCCAGTAGTATAGGCGCGGGGGCTGGAGGCAATCAGCCCCAGCATTTT.